Detailed here is one TCR beta chain. Its target antigen remains unknown. Base qualities are not at hand, and no much larger clone is one base apart. This record belongs to a study of early T cells in non-severe SARS-CoV-2 infection (dated by TCRdb to the early 2020s). About the study as a whole: Bulk RNA from unsorted whole blood was used for TCR sequencing, so alpha and beta chains could not be paired. Beyond this particular receptor, the publication reports: VDJdb matching was skewed toward anti-spike CD8 responses and likely underestimated virus-specific expansions, missing private and CD4 specificities.

The study was a case-control design nested within a healthcare worker cohort in London, UK, with weekly nasopharyngeal swab PCR tests and blood sampling. Healthcare workers were recruited during the week of the UK lockdown, between 23 and 31 March 2020, and followed weekly for up to 16 weeks. Libraries were prepared through 5' RACE. The instrument was a NextSeq 500. To correct for sequencing error and PCR bias, the TCR library protocol tagged individual cDNA molecules with unique molecular identifiers. Sequencing covered both TCR alpha and beta chains, and within each sample the abundances of alpha and beta sequences were tightly co-correlated. The study's processing was this. Decombinator V4 was used to annotate TCR sequences for V gene, J gene and CDR3. Expanded TCRs were defined as changing significantly between any two time points under a Poisson model with p below 0.0001. TCR abundances were normalised to the total number of TCRs sequenced per sample and expressed as counts per million. VDJdb, accessed on 1 November 2021, was searched for TCRs annotated for CMV, EBV and SARS-CoV-2, and TCRs annotated for more than one antigen were excluded. TCRdb took the public reads, trimmed them with fastp at Q25, ran MiXCR for clone calling and kept in-frame beta chains. When rows share a CDR3 protein, they turn into one entry using the most common DNA and genes. For this entry, the V and J calls and clone size follow TCRdb and not the study's own pipeline. The sample table lists roughly 120,000 distinct CDR3 sequences, approximately 15% of them with a count of one. Of the sample, around a fifth is held by the ten largest clones.

Sequencing input: whole blood. This TCR derives from an adult who was a healthcare worker with PCR-confirmed SARS-CoV-2 infection or an uninfected control (not recorded which).

The CDR3 sequence is CASSQVPGGWGNQPQHF. The base sequence is TGCGCCAGCAGCCAAGTACCGGGAGGCTGGGGCAATCAGCCCCAGCATTTT. The chain is made from TRBV4-1 and TRBJ1-5; the D gene assignment is ambiguous. The germline V gene yields MGHRA for CDR1 and YSYEKL for CDR2. Its CDR3 holds 17 amino acids, cysteine through phenylalanine. Only the CDR3 region is kept as DNA, spanning 51 bases read in frame from base 1. V loses 1 base, J loses 2 bases, and the germline ends lie 15 bases apart.